This record covers a single T cell receptor (beta chain). These data belong to a study of technical replicates of blood from a handful of donors. Some clones are missing from TCRdb's copy, which holds only in-frame ones; the method was immunoSEQ multiplex PCR. This table has under 110,000 clones, nearly 96% appearing once. Germline V gene lookup returns CDR1 MNHNS and CDR2 SASEGT. The CDR3 runs to 16 residues. V shed 3 bases and J shed 3 bases, with 18 bases lying between them. Material for sequencing was T cells isolated from PBMCs. The chain combines TRBV6-1 with TRBJ2-7; maybe TRBD1 (6 bases). This TCR derives from a human donor in good health. The CDR3 DNA reads TGTGCCAGCAGTGACCCCACCGGACAGATAGACTACGAGCAGTACTTC. Amino acid sequence: CASSDPTGQIDYEQYF.